Included here is one T cell receptor (beta chain) sequence, with context. This sample is drawn from a study of blood T cell repertoires in COVID-19. Study-wide context: Donors in the United States, Italy and Spain gave samples during acute or convalescent COVID-19. PBMCs, B-cell-depleted T cells, or T cells provided the cDNA or gDNA that made up the material.

TCRdb keeps only in-frame clones here, not all; method: immunoSEQ multiplex PCR. Altogether 500,000 to 600,000 clones are present, around 90% being singletons, with the ten largest covering 7.5% to 9%. The trim removed 4 bases at V and 3 bases at J, leaving 2 bases unmatched. Germline assignment: CDR1 KGHDR and CDR2 SFDVKD. CDR3 length: 13 amino acids. The sample was peripheral blood. This rearrangement joins TRBV24-1 to TRBJ2-7; the match to TRBD1 covers 7 bases. The clonotype originates from a woman in her forties or fifties with COVID-19, enrolled during active disease. In DNA form, the CDR3 reads TGTGCCACCAGTGAAACAGGGGACTACGAGCAGTACTTC. This translates into CATSETGDYEQYF.